Here is one T cell receptor (beta chain) with its context. What it recognizes is unknown. This entry is derived from a study of T cells in narcolepsy. Study-level results: Autoreactive HCRT-specific and TRIB2-specific clonotypes were marked in same-patient CSF-versus-blood CD4+ comparisons.

Germline CDR1 PRHDT, CDR2 FYEKMQ (reference sequence). This CDR3 has 14 amino acids. The V end lost 5 bases, the J end lost 4 bases, and 14 bases lay between the germline ends. This table comes from immunoSEQ multiplex PCR, and its TCRdb copy is limited to in-frame clones, with some not included. The profile covers more than 20,000 clones, with over 70% appearing a single time and less than 5% taken by the ten largest. The clonotype comes from a human donor in good health. Material: memory (CD45RA-) CD4+ T cells from blood. The chain is built from TRBV13 and TRBJ2-5; no definite D call. Here the CDR3 reads CASSLTPALETQYF. Here the CDR3 DNA reads TGTGCCAGCAGCCTCACACCAGCATTAGAGACCCAGTACTTC.